The 18 T cell receptor beta chains below all came from one sample that was sequenced in a study of T cells in Graves' hyperthyroidism and ophthalmopathy. It was RNA transcripts that yielded the amplified TCR beta CDR3 regions. The study used the HTBI primer set for a first-round RT-PCR of the TCR CDR3. In TCRdb, the multiplex PCR reads were re-called with MiXCR into one record per CDR3 protein. The sample yields about 420,000 distinct CDR3 sequences, around 14% seen once. The specimen sequenced was blood. The receptors were sampled from a woman aged 18-29 years with Graves' hyperthyroidism.

This clonotype came up many times. This chain connects TRBV7-9 to TRBJ2-6; no clear D. Germline V gene sequence: CDR1 SEHNR, CDR2 FQNEAQ (reference sequence). The CDR3 consists of 14 residues. Trimming cost V 3 bases and J 4 bases, with 7 bases left between them. The CDR3 loop is CASSFVGGANVLTF. The CDR3 DNA reads as TGTGCCAGCAGCTTCGTCGGGGGGGCCAACGTCCTGACTTTC.

This clonotype has a count of ten or more. The chain combines TRBV6-1 with TRBJ1-2; D gene unclear. The CDR3 sequence is 16 residues long. The V end was cut by 2 bases, the J end by 8 bases, with 21 bases between. Germline V gene data show CDR1 as MNHNS and CDR2 as SASEGT. CDR3 sequence: CASSESLGSPVGGYTF. The CDR3 bases are TGTGCCAGCAGTGAATCCCTAGGGTCTCCCGTCGGGGGCTACACCTTC.

This rearrangement joins TRBV10-3 to TRBJ2-2; either TRBD1 or TRBD2 may fit D (5 bases each). The germline V gene encodes CDR1 ENHRY and CDR2 SYGVKD. The ends were cut back, 10 bases at V and 2 bases at J, with 17 bases in the middle. The CDR3 has 15 residues. The CDR3 DNA reads TGTGCCACCTCACCCCGGGACCCTAACACCGGGGAGCTGTTTTTT. It yields the protein CATSPRDPNTGELFF.

V and J are TRBV7-3 and TRBJ2-3; tentative D call: TRBD2 (5 bases). The V end was cut by 1 base, the J end by 0 bases, with 11 bases between. The germline CDR1 and CDR2 sequences are SGHTA and FQGTGA. This CDR3 has 16 residues. The CDR3 DNA is TGTGCCAGCAGCTTAAGCGTCACTAGTAGCACAGATACGCAGTATTTT. This encodes CASSLSVTSSTDTQYF. The complete variable domain, with remaining parts taken from reference TRBV7-3 and TRBJ2-3, reads GAGVSQTPSNKVTEKGKYVELRCDPISGHTALYWYRQSLGQGPEFLIYFQGTGAADDSGLPNDRFFAVRPEGSVSTLKIQRTERGDSAVYLCASSLSVTSSTDTQYFGPGTRLTVL.

In its sample, this clonotype was seen many times. The gene calls are TRBV7-3 and TRBJ2-3, with D uncertain. The CDR3 contains 12 residues. With 5 bases removed from V and 6 bases from J, the gap between germline ends came to 9 bases. Germline V gene sequence: CDR1 SGHTA, CDR2 FQGTGA. In nucleotides, the CDR3 is TGTGCCAGCAGCGATACCGCGGATACGCAGTATTTT. Residues: CASSDTADTQYF.

The sample holds many counts of this clonotype. The rearrangement links TRBV11-2 to TRBJ1-6; D remains unclear. The germline CDR1 and CDR2 sequences are SGHAT and FQNNGV. CDR3 length: 13 residues. Trimming removed 0 bases at V and 8 bases at J, with 5 bases between. CDR3 sequence reads: CASSLEKDSPLHF. In DNA form, the CDR3 reads TGTGCCAGCAGCTTAGAGAAGGATTCACCCCTCCACTTT.

This clonotype was counted a few times. The chain joins TRBV9 to TRBJ2-1, with 7 positions matching TRBD2. There are 17 residues in the CDR3. The germline gives CDR1 SGDLS, CDR2 YYNGEE. V shed 0 bases and J 5 bases; nucleotides not matched to a gene: 11. For the CDR3, the DNA is TGTGCCAGCAGCGTAGATGGCGGGGCTAGCGGACACAATGAGCAGTTCTTC. Encoded protein: CASSVDGGASGHNEQFF.

This clonotype was seen many times. CDR3 sequence (DNA): TGCGCCAGCAGCTTGGACGGGAGTAACAATGAGCAGTTCTTC. Translation gives CASSLDGSNNEQFF. The chain recombines TRBV5-1 with TRBJ2-1; possibly TRBD2 for D (6 bases). In germline, CDR1 is SGHRS, CDR2 YFSETQ. CDR3 size: 14 residues. V gave up 0 bases and J gave up 5 bases, with 9 bases separating them. Together with reference TRBV5-1 and TRBJ2-1, the CDR3 gives the full variable domain: KAGVTQTPRYLIKTRGQQVTLSCSPISGHRSVSWYQQTPGQGLQFLFEYFSETQRNKGNFPGRFSGRQFSNSRSEMNVSTLELGDSALYLCASSLDGSNNEQFFGPGTRLTVL.

The chain is built from TRBV6-2 or TRBV6-3 and TRBJ2-3; D remains unclear. The germline V gene has CDR1 MNHEY and CDR2 SVGEGT. The CDR3 length is 13 residues. V lost 2 bases to trimming and J lost 6 bases, with 9 bases between them. CDR3 DNA: TGTGCCAGCAGTTACCGCCGGCCCGATACGCAGTATTTT. As protein: CASSYRRPDTQYF.

This clonotype was observed at least ten times. The chain couples TRBV10-3 to TRBJ1-2; D gene unclear. Germline assignment: CDR1 ENHRY and CDR2 SYGVKD. There are 11 residues in the CDR3. V was cut by 6 bases and J by 4 bases, with 6 bases left in between. The CDR3 spells CAIRGIYGYTF. Written as DNA, the CDR3 is TGTGCCATCAGGGGAATCTATGGCTACACCTTC.

The chain couples TRBV6-5 to TRBJ1-4; no reliable D call. The CDR3 runs to 14 residues. Germline values: CDR1 MNHEY, CDR2 SVGAGI. V was pared by 1 base and J by 3 bases, with 6 bases between. Here the CDR3 reads CASSYFGPNEKLFF. The CDR3 nucleotides read TGTGCCAGCAGTTACTTCGGGCCTAATGAAAAACTGTTTTTT.

About this clonotype itself: This may be a read error, as it is one base from a much larger clone. This rearrangement joins TRBV2 to TRBJ2-7; D unresolved. The CDR3 covers 13 residues. V lost 6 bases and J 5 bases, leaving 14 bases between the germline ends. CDR1 is SNHLY and CDR2 is FYNNEI in the germline V gene. The chain's CDR3 is CASSAQILHEQYF. The CDR3 nucleotides read TGTGCCAGCAGCGCACAGATCCTCCACGAGCAGTACTTC.

In its sample, this clonotype was seen many times. The gene calls are TRBV2 and TRBJ2-3; D is possibly TRBD2 (6 bases). Germline V gene data show CDR1 as SNHLY and CDR2 as FYNNEI. Between the trimmed V and J ends, which lost 6 bases and 6 bases, there was a span of 13 bases. CDR3 length: 13 amino acids. CDR3 DNA sequence: TGTGCCAGCAGGGGGGGTGGGGACGATACGCAGTATTTT. Translation gives CASRGGGDDTQYF.

The table lists this clonotype with a few counts. V gene TRBV29-1 combines with J gene TRBJ2-1, with 9 bases lining up with TRBD1. Trimming took 3 bases from V and 7 from J; bases not matched to a gene: 13. Germline CDR1 is SQVTM and CDR2 is ANQGSEA. This CDR3 has 16 amino acids. CDR3 nucleotide sequence: TGCAGCGTTGATGTAACAGGGGGCCGCCTGCGAAATGAGCAGTTCTTC. Its translation: CSVDVTGGRLRNEQFF.

This clonotype was observed many times. The chain uses TRBV2 and TRBJ2-7, with D perhaps matching TRBD1 or TRBD2 (6 bases each). CDR1 and CDR2 from the germline V gene are SNHLY and FYNNEI. The CDR3 loop spans 13 amino acids. Trimming removed 6 bases from V and 2 bases from J, with 11 bases in between. This CDR3 reads CASRRGPTYEQYF. The CDR3 nucleotides read TGTGCCAGCAGACGGGGGCCGACCTACGAGCAGTACTTC.

Ten or more counts support this clonotype. The chain uses TRBV11-2 and TRBJ2-7, with D maybe TRBD2 (5 bases). V lost 5 bases and J lost 3, with 11 bases in between. Germline values: CDR1 SGHAT, CDR2 FQNNGV. CDR3 length: 13 amino acids. The CDR3 region is CASSTNRDYEQYF. The CDR3 nucleotides read TGTGCCAGCAGCACCAACCGGGACTACGAGCAGTACTTC.

This clonotype came up many times. This rearrangement joins TRBV2 to TRBJ1-5, with 8 bases that match TRBD1. The CDR3 has 16 amino acids. Germline lookup yields CDR1 SNHLY and CDR2 FYNNEI. V shed 0 bases, J shed 2 bases, and the junction held 3 bases outside the gene matches. The CDR3 region has the DNA TGTGCCAGCAGTGAAGCGCCGGGACAGGGCAATCAGCCCCAGCATTTT. Its translation: CASSEAPGQGNQPQHF.

This clonotype was observed a few times. This chain uses TRBV3-1 with TRBJ1-1; D is possibly TRBD1 (5 bases). The CDR3 runs to 13 residues. Germline V gene lookup returns CDR1 LGHDT and CDR2 YNNKEL (reference sequence). V was clipped by 0 bases and J by 12 bases, with 14 bases between them. CDR3 sequence (DNA): TGTGCCAGCAGCCAAGATACTAGGGGCATGACTTTCTTT. Translated, it gives CASSQDTRGMTFF. Filled out from reference TRBV3-1 and TRBJ1-1, the complete variable domain reads DTAVSQTPKYLVTQMGNDKSIKCEQNLGHDTMYWYKQDSKKFLKIMFSYNNKELIINETVPNRFSPKSPDKAHLNLHINSLELGDSAVYFCASSQDTRGMTFFGQGTRLTVV.